Listed here are 21 T cell receptor beta chains from one sample, sequenced in a study of T cells expressing NK-cell markers. TCRdb reprocessed the 5' RACE reads and stores each CDR3 protein as one record, lacking DNA. The sample table sets out a few hundred thousand distinct CDR3 sequences. Sequenced: blood T cells: a sorted CD56 or NKG2C T cell subset, CD4+ or CD8+ T cells, or bulk PBMC T cells (not recorded which). The receptors originated from a man aged 18-75 years in good health.

This chain connects TRBV6-1 to TRBJ1-4; the TCRdb call, TRBD1, lacks DNA for checking. CDR1 is MNHNS and CDR2 is SASEGT in the germline V gene. This CDR3 spans 17 amino acids. CDR3 loop: CASSESRNYRVGEKLFF.

The J gene is TRBJ1-2, the V gene TRBV5-1. CDR3 length equals 16 residues. Germline CDR1 SGHRS, CDR2 YFSETQ. The CDR3 reads CASSKTHSVSNYGYTF.

The chain employs TRBV21-1 and TRBJ2-7; the D call from TCRdb, TRBD1, cannot be confirmed without DNA. TRBV21-1 is recorded as a pseudogene. The CDR3 extends over 17 amino acids. CDR3 in amino acids: CASSERRDGTQTYEQYF.

CDR3 loop: CASSYADGSNQPQHF. The chain uses TRBV6-5 and TRBJ1-5. Germline CDR1 MNHEY, CDR2 SVGAGI. The CDR3 consists of 15 residues.

The chain couples TRBV12-5 to TRBJ2-2; TCRdb reports TRBD1, a call that lacks DNA to check it against. This CDR3 contains 16 residues. Looked up from germline, CDR1 is LGHNT and CDR2 is FRNRAP. The CDR3 sequence is CASAWGGGAGTGELFF.

V gene TRBV20-1 combines with J gene TRBJ1-1; TCRdb outputs TRBD1, but without DNA this stays unchecked. Germline CDR1 reads DFQATT; CDR2 reads SNEGSKA (reference sequence). CDR3 length equals 15 residues. The CDR3 sequence is CSASGTGKSNTEAFF.

The CDR3 sequence: CSALTSSPATPQYF. V gene TRBV20-1 combines with J gene TRBJ2-3; TCRdb designates TRBD2, a call that cannot be tested without DNA. Germline loops: CDR1 DFQATT, CDR2 SNEGSKA (reference sequence). The CDR3 totals 14 residues.

The V call is TRBV6-1, the J call TRBJ2-1; TCRdb lists TRBD1, though no DNA is available to test this call. CDR3 size: 14 residues. The germline CDR1 and CDR2 sequences are MNHNS and SASEGT. This chain's CDR3 is CASKGGLEGNEQFF.

The genes are TRBV18 and TRBJ1-2. Germline V gives CDR1 KGHSH, CDR2 LQKENI. This CDR3 contains 15 residues. Here the CDR3 reads CASSPGTGRMDGYTF.

The chain has TRBV15 and TRBJ2-7; the TRBD1 assignment by TCRdb is unverifiable without DNA. The CDR3 runs to 16 residues. Germline V gene data show CDR1 as LNHNV and CDR2 as YYDKDF (reference sequence). The CDR3 here is CATSRDPRGRLSGQYF.

V is TRBV29-1 and J is TRBJ2-3; the D call of TRBD1 rests on TCRdb alone, since no DNA is present to check it. The germline V gene has CDR1 SQVTM and CDR2 ANQGSEA. This CDR3 spans 16 amino acids. The CDR3 loop is CSVAFLDRGSEDTQYF.

The rearrangement links TRBV6-1 to TRBJ1-5; TCRdb calls TRBD1, which cannot be checked without DNA. Per germline, CDR1 MNHNS and CDR2 SASEGT. The length of the CDR3 is 13 residues. CDR3 sequence: CASAGLRGQPQHF.

The chain is built from TRBV2 and TRBJ2-1; TCRdb names TRBD1, which stays unverified in the absence of DNA. Germline lookup yields CDR1 SNHLY and CDR2 FYNNEI. The CDR3 sequence is 16 residues long. The CDR3 is CASSEARDRRYNEQFF.

The chain carries TRBV20-1 and TRBJ1-1. This CDR3 is built from 14 residues. CDR1 is DFQATT, CDR2 SNEGSKA, per germline (reference sequence). This chain's CDR3 is CSARSPVRRTEAFF.

The V and J genes are TRBV3-1 and TRBJ2-7. CDR3 length: 13 residues. CDR1 and CDR2 from the germline V gene are LGHDT and YNNKEL (reference sequence). The CDR3 spells CASSQDLIGIQYF.

The chain has TRBV7-3 and TRBJ2-3; with no DNA, the TCRdb D assignment of TRBD1 cannot be verified. The CDR3 sequence is 14 residues long. CDR1 is SGHTA and CDR2 is FQGTGA in the germline V gene. The CDR3 protein is CASSSKTGTDTQYF.

The CDR3 sequence: CASRFRGLGETQYF. This chain connects TRBV2 to TRBJ2-5; the TCRdb D gene call, TRBD1, has no DNA to confirm it. This CDR3 has 14 amino acids. Germline V CDR1 and CDR2: SNHLY, FYNNEI.

The chain is built from TRBV30 and TRBJ1-6. The germline CDR1 and CDR2 sequences are GTSNPN and SVGIG (reference sequence). The CDR3 contains 15 residues. The CDR3 is CAWSISPAYNSPLHF. The entire variable domain, with the rest obtained from reference TRBV30 and TRBJ1-6, is as follows: SQTIHQWPATLVQPVGSPLSLECTVEGTSNPNLYWYRQAAGRGLQLLFYSVGIGQISSEVPQNLSASRPQDRQFILSSKKLLLSDSGFYLCAWSISPAYNSPLHFGNGTRLTVT.

The chain is built from TRBV12-3 or TRBV12-4 and TRBJ1-1; TCRdb's D call of TRBD1 is untestable without DNA. The CDR3 sequence is 17 residues long. CDR3 sequence reads: CASSFRTGGLFGTEAFF.

The chain couples TRBV5-6 to TRBJ2-1. Germline loops: CDR1 SGHDT, CDR2 YYEEEE. The CDR3 has 16 amino acids. CDR3 protein: CASSGKDGGAYNEQFF.

The V and J genes are TRBV2 and TRBJ2-7; TCRdb's D call, TRBD1, is unchecked because there is no DNA. This CDR3 is built from 16 residues. Germline-derived CDR1 and CDR2 are SNHLY and FYNNEI. This CDR3 reads CASNGWGERGSYEQYF.